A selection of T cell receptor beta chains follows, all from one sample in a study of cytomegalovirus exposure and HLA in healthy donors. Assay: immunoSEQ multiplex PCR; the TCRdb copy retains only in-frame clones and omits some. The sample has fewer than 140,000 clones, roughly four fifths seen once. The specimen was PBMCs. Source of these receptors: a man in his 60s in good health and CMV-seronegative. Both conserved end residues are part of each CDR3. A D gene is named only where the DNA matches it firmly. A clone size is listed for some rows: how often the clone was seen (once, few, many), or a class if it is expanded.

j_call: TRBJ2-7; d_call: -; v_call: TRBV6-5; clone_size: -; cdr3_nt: TGTGCCAGCAGTTCAGGCCCATACTCCTACGAGCAGTACTTC; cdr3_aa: CASSSGPYSYEQYF
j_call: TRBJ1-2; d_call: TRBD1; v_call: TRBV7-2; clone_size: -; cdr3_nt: TGTGCCAGCAGCTGGGGACAGGGAGAACGGGGCTACACCTTC; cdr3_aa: CASSWGQGERGYTF
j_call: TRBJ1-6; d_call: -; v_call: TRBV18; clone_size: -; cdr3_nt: TGTGCCAGCTCACCACCGTCTTTGACGGGGAATTCACCCCTCCACTTT; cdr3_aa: CASSPPSLTGNSPLHF
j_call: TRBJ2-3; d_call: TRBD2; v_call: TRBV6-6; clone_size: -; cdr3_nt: TGTGCCAGTAGCCGACTAGCGGGGGGCACAGATACGCAGTATTTT; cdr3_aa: CASSRLAGGTDTQYF
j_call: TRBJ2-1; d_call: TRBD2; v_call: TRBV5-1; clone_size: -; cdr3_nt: TGCGCCAGCAACCCCACTAGCGGGGGCCACAATGAGCAGTTCTTC; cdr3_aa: CASNPTSGGHNEQFF
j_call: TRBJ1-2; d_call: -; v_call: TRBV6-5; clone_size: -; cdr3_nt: TGTGCCACCCGTCAGGGTGGGTTCGGTGGCTACACCTTC; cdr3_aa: CATRQGGFGGYTF
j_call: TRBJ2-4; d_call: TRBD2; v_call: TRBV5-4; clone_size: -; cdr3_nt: TGTGCCAGCAGCTTGGCCGCCGGGGGGGCAAGCAAAAACATTCAGTACTTC; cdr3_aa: CASSLAAGGASKNIQYF
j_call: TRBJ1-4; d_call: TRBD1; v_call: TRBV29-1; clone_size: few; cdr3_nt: TGCAGCGTCCTACAGGGGATTGGGGAAAAACTGTTTTTT; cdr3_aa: CSVLQGIGEKLFF
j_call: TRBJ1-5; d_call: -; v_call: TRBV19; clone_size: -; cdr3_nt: TGTGCCAGTAGTGCTGAACCGGGGGGCAATCAGCCCCAGCATTTT; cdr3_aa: CASSAEPGGNQPQHF
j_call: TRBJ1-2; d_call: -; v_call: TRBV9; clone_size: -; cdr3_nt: TGTGCCAGCAGCGCCGGGGGGGGGATCTATGGCTACACCTTC; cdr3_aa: CASSAGGGIYGYTF
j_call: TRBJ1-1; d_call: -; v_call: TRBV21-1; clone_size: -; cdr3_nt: TGTGCCAGCAGCAACGGGGTCTCGGAAGCTTTCTTT; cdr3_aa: CASSNGVSEAFF
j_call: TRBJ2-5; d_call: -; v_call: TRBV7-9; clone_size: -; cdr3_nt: TGTGCCAGCAGCTCACAAAGGACAGCAAAGGTGGAACAAGAGACCCAGTACTTC; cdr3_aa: CASSSQRTAKVEQETQYF
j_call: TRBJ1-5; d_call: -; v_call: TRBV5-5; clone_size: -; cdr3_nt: TGTGCCAGCAGTCCCGACAGGTTGCAGCCCCAGCATTTT; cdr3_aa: CASSPDRLQPQHF
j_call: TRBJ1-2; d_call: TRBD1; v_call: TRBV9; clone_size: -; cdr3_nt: TGTGCCAGCAGCGTCGGGACAGGGGGAGACTATGGCTACACCTTC; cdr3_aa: CASSVGTGGDYGYTF
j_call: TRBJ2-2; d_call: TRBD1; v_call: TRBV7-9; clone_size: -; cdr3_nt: TGTGCCAGCAGCTTAGGGCAGGGGGTACGCACCGGGGAGCTGTTTTTT; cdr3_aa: CASSLGQGVRTGELFF
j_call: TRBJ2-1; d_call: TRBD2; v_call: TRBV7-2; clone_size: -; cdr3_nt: TGTGCCAGCAGCTTAACCTTAAGCGGGGGGCACTACAATGAGCAGTTCTTC; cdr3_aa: CASSLTLSGGHYNEQFF
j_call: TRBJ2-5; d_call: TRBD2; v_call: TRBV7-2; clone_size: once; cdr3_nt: TGTGCCAGCAGCTTATCCTACCTAGCGGGGTACCAAGAGACCCAGTACTTC; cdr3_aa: CASSLSYLAGYQETQYF
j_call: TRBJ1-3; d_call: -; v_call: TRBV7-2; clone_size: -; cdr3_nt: TGTGCCAGCAGCTTAGGTCGTACTGGCTCTGGAAACACCATATATTTT; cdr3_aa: CASSLGRTGSGNTIYF
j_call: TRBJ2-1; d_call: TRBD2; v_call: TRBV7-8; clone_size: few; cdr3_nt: TGTGCCAGCAGCTCTAGCGGGGGGGGTTTTAGTGAGCAGTTCTTC; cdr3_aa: CASSSSGGGFSEQFF
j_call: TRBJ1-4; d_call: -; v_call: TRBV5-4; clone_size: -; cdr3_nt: TGTGCCAGCAGCTTTGGCAGTGAAAAACTGTTTTTT; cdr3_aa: CASSFGSEKLFF
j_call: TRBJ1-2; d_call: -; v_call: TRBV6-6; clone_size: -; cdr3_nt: TGTGCCGGCACCCTCAGACAGCCTTATGGCTACACCTTC; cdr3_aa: CAGTLRQPYGYTF
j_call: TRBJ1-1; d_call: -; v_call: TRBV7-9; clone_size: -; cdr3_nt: TGTGCCAGCAGCTCCTCGGGGGGTACTGAAGCTTTCTTT; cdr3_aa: CASSSSGGTEAFF
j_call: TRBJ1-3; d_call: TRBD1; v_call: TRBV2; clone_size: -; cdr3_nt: TGTGCCAGCAGAGGGACAGGGACTGGAAACACCATATATTTT; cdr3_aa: CASRGTGTGNTIYF
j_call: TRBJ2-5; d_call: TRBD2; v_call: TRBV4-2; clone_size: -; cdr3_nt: TGTGCCAGCAGCCAACCTCTAGCGGGGGCCGAAGAGACCCAGTACTTC; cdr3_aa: CASSQPLAGAEETQYF
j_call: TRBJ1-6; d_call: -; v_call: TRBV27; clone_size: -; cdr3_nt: TGTGCCAGCAGTTCGACGAGCCGACAGGCCTATAATTCACCCCTCCACTTT; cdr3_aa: CASSSTSRQAYNSPLHF
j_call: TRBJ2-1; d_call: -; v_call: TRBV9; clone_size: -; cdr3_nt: TGTGCCAGCAGCTCCACGGCGGGGACTCTCTCGGATGAGCAGTTCTTC; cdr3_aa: CASSSTAGTLSDEQFF
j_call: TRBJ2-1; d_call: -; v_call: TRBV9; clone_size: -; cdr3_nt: TGTGCCAGCAGCGTAGCTGGCGGGGGCCTCTACAATGAGCAGTTCTTC; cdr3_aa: CASSVAGGGLYNEQFF
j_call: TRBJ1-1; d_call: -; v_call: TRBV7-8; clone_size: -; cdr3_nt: TGTGCCAGCAGCTTAGTTCCGGGGTTAAACACTGAAGCTTTCTTT; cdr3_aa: CASSLVPGLNTEAFF
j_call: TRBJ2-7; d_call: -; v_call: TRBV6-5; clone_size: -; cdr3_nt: TGTGCCAGCAGTTACTCACCGGGTAAGAACGAGCAGTACTTC; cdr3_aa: CASSYSPGKNEQYF
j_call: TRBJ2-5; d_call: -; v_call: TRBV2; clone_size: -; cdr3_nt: TGTGCCAGCAGTGTACTGGAGGGGGAGACCCAGTACTTC; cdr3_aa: CASSVLEGETQYF
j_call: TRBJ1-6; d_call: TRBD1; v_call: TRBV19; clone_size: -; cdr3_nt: TGTGCCAGTAGGAGGGACAGGGAAGGGACTTCACCCCTCCACTTT; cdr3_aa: CASRRDREGTSPLHF